This is a list of T cell receptor beta chains from one sample in a study of blood T cell repertoires in COVID-19. Clones were read by immunoSEQ multiplex PCR, and TCRdb kept only the in-frame ones, dropping some. The data show about 390,000 clones, approximately 87% seen once. The sample was PBMCs or T cells enriched from blood (not recorded which). These receptors were obtained from a woman aged 50 to 60 who had recovered from COVID-19. CDR3s include the opening cysteine and the closing phenylalanine or tryptophan. Fields, in order: D gene, V gene, J gene, clone size, CDR3 DNA, CDR3 protein. The D gene is left open where the match is weak. Clone size is shown for a subset of rows, as once, few, many or a class of expanded clone.

TRBD2	TRBV7-3	TRBJ2-1	.	TGTGCCAGCAGCTCCAGACTAGCGGGACACAATGAGCAGTTCTTC	CASSSRLAGHNEQFF
TRBD1	TRBV24-1	TRBJ2-3	.	TGTGCCACCAGCATGACAGGGGGCAGCGCAGATACGCAGTATTTT	CATSMTGGSADTQYF
.	TRBV7-9	TRBJ2-7	few	TGTGCCAGCAGCTCCGAACTGGACAGCCGCAACGAGCAGTACTTC	CASSSELDSRNEQYF
.	TRBV19	TRBJ1-6	.	TGTGCCAGTAGTCGGGACAATAATTCACCCCTCCACTTT	CASSRDNNSPLHF
.	TRBV30	TRBJ1-5	.	TGTGCCTGGAGTAACTTGGGCAATCAGCCCCAGCATTTT	CAWSNLGNQPQHF
.	TRBV5-4	TRBJ1-6	.	TGTGCCAGCACCAATGGACTAGGGGCTAATTCACCCCTCCACTTT	CASTNGLGANSPLHF
TRBD2	TRBV4-2	TRBJ2-2	.	TGTGCCAGCAGCCAAGGTGGCGGGGGGGCCAACACCGGGGAGCTGTTTTTT	CASSQGGGGANTGELFF
.	TRBV4-1	TRBJ1-1	.	TGCGCCAGCAGGTCCGGAGAGGGCCCGTCCACTGAAGCTTTCTTT	CASRSGEGPSTEAFF
.	TRBV5-1	TRBJ2-7	.	TGCGCCAGCAGCTTTTGGGACTCCGGCTACGAGCAGTACTTC	CASSFWDSGYEQYF
.	TRBV7-2	TRBJ1-5	.	TGTGCCAGCAGCTTAACTGGGGCACTACAGGGCAATCAGCCCCAGCATTTT	CASSLTGALQGNQPQHF
TRBD1	TRBV4-1	TRBJ2-7	.	TGCGCCAGCAGCCTACCATACAGGGGGAACGAGCAGTACTTC	CASSLPYRGNEQYF
.	TRBV9	TRBJ2-2	.	TGTGCCAGCAGCGCCCCTGCCCTACCCGGGGAGCTGTTTTTT	CASSAPALPGELFF
.	TRBV4-1	TRBJ2-2	.	TGCGCCAGCAGCCAAGAGGAGGGCGGGGAGCTGTTTTTT	CASSQEEGGELFF
TRBD1	TRBV5-5	TRBJ1-2	.	TGTGCCAGCAGCTTGTCCATACCCGGGACAGGGGGGACTAACTATGGCTACACCTTC	CASSLSIPGTGGTNYGYTF
TRBD2	TRBV2	TRBJ2-1	.	TGTGCCATCAATCGTGCGGGGGGGGCCGACAATGAGCAGTTCTTC	CAINRAGGADNEQFF
.	TRBV4-2	TRBJ2-3	.	TGTGCCAGCAGCGAACGCGGGGGCCCCACAGATACGCAGTATTTT	CASSERGGPTDTQYF
.	TRBV27	TRBJ1-2	.	TGTGCCAGCAGGACCTTGACCGGGCAGGGAGGCTACACCTTC	CASRTLTGQGGYTF
.	TRBV5-8	TRBJ1-1	once	TGTGCCAGCAGCCGGGACACTGAAGCTTTCTTT	CASSRDTEAFF
TRBD2	TRBV7-9	TRBJ2-7	.	TGTGCCAGCAGCTTAGTAGGGACTAGCCCCGAGCAGTACTTC	CASSLVGTSPEQYF
.	TRBV7-2	TRBJ1-2	.	TGTGCCAGCAGCTTAGAACCGGGGGACTATGGCTACACCTTC	CASSLEPGDYGYTF
.	TRBV12-3/TRBV12-4	TRBJ1-4	.	TGTGCCAGCGCCCGGAATGAAAAACTGTTTTTT	CASARNEKLFF
TRBD1	TRBV29-1	TRBJ1-4	.	TGCAGCGTAAAGGGGGCGTCTACTAATGAAAAACTGTTTTTT	CSVKGASTNEKLFF
.	TRBV5-1	TRBJ1-5	few	TGCGCCAGCAGCTTGGGAACAGGGTTAGGTCAGCCCCAGCATTTT	CASSLGTGLGQPQHF
TRBD2	TRBV6-5	TRBJ2-3	.	TGTGCCAGCAGTTTCGTAGCGGGGGCCATCACAGATACGCAGTATTTT	CASSFVAGAITDTQYF
.	TRBV3-1/TRBV3-2	TRBJ2-2	.	TGTGCCAGCCGCCTCGGGGCGGGAAACACCGGGGAGCTGTTTTTT	CASRLGAGNTGELFF
.	TRBV27	TRBJ1-4	.	TGTGCCAGCAGTACAGGGACAACTAATGAAAAACTGTTTTTT	CASSTGTTNEKLFF
TRBD1	TRBV5-1	TRBJ2-3	.	TGCGCCAGCAGCTCGGGACAGAGGGCAGATACGCAGTATTTT	CASSSGQRADTQYF
.	TRBV19	TRBJ1-1	once	TGTGCCAGTACCCTAAAGTTTTCTCGAATAGCCCGATCGAACACTGAAGCTTTCTTT	CASTLKFSRIARSNTEAFF
.	TRBV6-6	TRBJ1-4	once	TGTGCCACCTCGGGACATTCAACTAATGAAAAACTGTTTTTT	CATSGHSTNEKLFF
TRBD1	TRBV9	TRBJ1-2	.	TGTGCCAGCAGCGTAGGGCCACAGGGGACCTCTCCAACATATGGCTACACCTTC	CASSVGPQGTSPTYGYTF
.	TRBV13	TRBJ1-2	.	TGTGCCAGCAGCCCCCAAGCCTATGGCTACACCTTC	CASSPQAYGYTF
.	TRBV18	TRBJ1-2	once	TGTGCCAGCTCAAACAGGGCCCGCTATGGCTACACCTTC	CASSNRARYGYTF
TRBD1	TRBV5-1	TRBJ2-5	once	TGCGCCAGCAGCTTGGGGGGACAGGGATTGGCGACCCAGTACTTC	CASSLGGQGLATQYF
.	TRBV4-1	TRBJ2-5	.	TGCGCCAGCAGCTTACGCGGGGAACAAGAGACCCAGTACTTC	CASSLRGEQETQYF
TRBD1	TRBV5-1	TRBJ1-1	.	TGCGCCAGCAGCCTCAGGGGGCTGAACACTGAAGCTTTCTTT	CASSLRGLNTEAFF
.	TRBV19	TRBJ2-5	.	TGTGCCAGTAGCAACCCCCCAGGTTCTTCAGAGACCCAGTACTTC	CASSNPPGSSETQYF